This T cell receptor (beta chain) was profiled in a study of beta chain features in type 1 diabetes. Study-wide points: Within each of all four CD4+ subsets, Type 1 diabetes patients had TCRB CDR3s that were moderately but significantly shorter.

Staining for CD45RO/CCR7/CD25/CD127/CD95/CD27 allowed sorting of CD4+ naive, central memory, regulatory and stem cell-like memory cells. This clone was detected a few times. Its antigen is not identified. The entirety of the isolated RNA underwent reverse transcription, so expressed TCRB transcripts were sequenced. Profiled with immunoSEQ multiplex PCR; TCRdb holds only in-frame clones, not every one. The sample has under 400,000 clones; around 13% are singletons. The origin of this receptor is a woman under 30 with type 1 diabetes. The sequencing input was naive CD4+ T cells from blood.

CDR3 in amino acids: CAWSNANPNEKLFF. The CDR3 bases are TGTGCCTGGAGTAACGCGAATCCTAATGAAAAACTGTTTTTT. V is TRBV30 and J is TRBJ1-4; the D is unclear. The germline V gene encodes CDR1 GTSNPN and CDR2 SVGIG (reference sequence). The germline V and J ends were trimmed by 2 bases and 3 bases, with 10 bases remaining between them. This CDR3 contains 14 residues.